Given below is one T cell receptor (beta chain) in context. Its antigen is not identified. The data belong to a study of T cell repertoires in cytomegalovirus infection. About the research overall: HLA-B-restricted CMV epitopes that are well studied were used alongside recently identified HLA-C-restricted ones. Public TCR beta signatures indicated both CMV infection and matching HLA type.

Overall study findings and caveats: HLA-C-restricted CMV clonotypes gave the most frequent clonotype in two of eight donors.

TCRdb reanalysed the reads using MiXCR and keeps one entry per CDR3 protein. The sample holds roughly 80,000 distinct CDR3 sequences, roughly 40% seen once. Deletions cut 0 bases from V and 4 bases from J, with 9 bases between. The CDR3 loop spans 14 amino acids. Germline V gives CDR1 SGHVS, CDR2 FQNEAQ. The sample here was CD8+ T cells from cultured PBMCs, taken from culture after CMV antigen stimulation. The clonotype was recovered from a human donor in good health (CMV status not recorded). Some clones in this sample may be carry-over from other donors' samples. The chain joins TRBV7-8 to TRBJ1-1; unclear D gene. This chain's CDR3 is CASSLALFLTEAFF. DNA of the CDR3: TGTGCCAGCAGCTTAGCTCTGTTTCTCACTGAAGCTTTCTTT.